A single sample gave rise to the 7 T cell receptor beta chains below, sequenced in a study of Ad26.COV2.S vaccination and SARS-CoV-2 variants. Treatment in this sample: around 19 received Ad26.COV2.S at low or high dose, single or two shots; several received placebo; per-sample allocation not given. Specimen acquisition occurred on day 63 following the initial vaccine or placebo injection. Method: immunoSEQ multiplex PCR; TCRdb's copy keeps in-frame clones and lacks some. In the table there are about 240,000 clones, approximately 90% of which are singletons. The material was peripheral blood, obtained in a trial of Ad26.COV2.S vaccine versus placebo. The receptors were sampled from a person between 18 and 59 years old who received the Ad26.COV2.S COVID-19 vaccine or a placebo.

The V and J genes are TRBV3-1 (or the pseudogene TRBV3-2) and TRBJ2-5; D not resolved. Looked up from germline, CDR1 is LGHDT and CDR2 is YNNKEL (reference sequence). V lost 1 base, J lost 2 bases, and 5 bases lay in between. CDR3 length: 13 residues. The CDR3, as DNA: TGTGCCAGCAGCCAAGCCGGACAAGAGACCCAGTACTTC. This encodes CASSQAGQETQYF.

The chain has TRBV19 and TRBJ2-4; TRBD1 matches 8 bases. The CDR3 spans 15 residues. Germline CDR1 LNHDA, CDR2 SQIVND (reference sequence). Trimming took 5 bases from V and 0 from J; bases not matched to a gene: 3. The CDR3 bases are TGTGCCAGTAGTTCCAGGGGGCGAGCCAAAAACATTCAGTACTTC. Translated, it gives CASSSRGRAKNIQYF.

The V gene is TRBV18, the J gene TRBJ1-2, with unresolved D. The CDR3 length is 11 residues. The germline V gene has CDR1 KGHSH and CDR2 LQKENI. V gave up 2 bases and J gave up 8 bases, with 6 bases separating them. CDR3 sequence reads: CASSPGPGYTF. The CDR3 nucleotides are TGTGCCAGCTCACCAGGGCCCGGCTACACCTTC. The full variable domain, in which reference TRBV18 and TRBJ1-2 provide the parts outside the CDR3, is NAGVMQNPRHLVRRRGQEARLRCSPMKGHSHVYWYRQLPEEGLKFMVYLQKENIIDESGMPKERFSAEFPKEGPSILRIQQVVRGDSAAYFCASSPGPGYTFGSGTRLTVV.

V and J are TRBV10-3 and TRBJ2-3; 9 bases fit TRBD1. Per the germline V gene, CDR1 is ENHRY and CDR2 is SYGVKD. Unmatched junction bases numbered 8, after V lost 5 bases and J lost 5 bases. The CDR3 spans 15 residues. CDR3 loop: CAISTNRGLIDTQYF. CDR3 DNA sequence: TGTGCCATCAGTACCAACAGGGGGCTGATAGATACGCAGTATTTT.

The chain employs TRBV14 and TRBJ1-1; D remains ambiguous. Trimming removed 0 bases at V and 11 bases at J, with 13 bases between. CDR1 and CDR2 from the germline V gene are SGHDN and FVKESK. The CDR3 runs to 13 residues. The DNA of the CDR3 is TGTGCCAGCAGCCAAGAGGCAGGTGGTATGGCTTTCTTT. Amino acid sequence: CASSQEAGGMAFF.

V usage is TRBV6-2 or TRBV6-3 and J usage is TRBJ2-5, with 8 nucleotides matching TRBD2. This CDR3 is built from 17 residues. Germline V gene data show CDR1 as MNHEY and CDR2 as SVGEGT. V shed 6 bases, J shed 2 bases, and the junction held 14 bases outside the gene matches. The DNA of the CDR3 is TGTGCCAGCAGCCGCCTGTTGAGCGGGAGCCCTCAAGAGACCCAGTACTTC. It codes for CASSRLLSGSPQETQYF.

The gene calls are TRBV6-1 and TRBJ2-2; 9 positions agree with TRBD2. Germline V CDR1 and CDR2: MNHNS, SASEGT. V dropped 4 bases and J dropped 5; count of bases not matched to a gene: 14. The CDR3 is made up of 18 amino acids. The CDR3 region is CASSGGGVAGSGTGELFF. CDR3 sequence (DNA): TGTGCCAGCAGTGGCGGGGGGGTAGCGGGAAGTGGGACCGGGGAGCTGTTTTTT.